This T cell receptor beta chain was obtained from a study of glioma-infiltrating T cells after dendritic cell vaccination. The wider study: At biweekly intervals, patients got three intradermal dendritic cell vaccine injections. Study results and caveats: Higher pretreatment TIL content predicted longer progression-free time and survival.

The PCR used 60 V beta and 13 J beta primers. Clones were sequenced by immunoSEQ multiplex PCR, and TCRdb holds only the in-frame ones, with some missing. The table shows 99,000 or so clones, with around 87% occurring only once. The time point here: after dendritic cell vaccination, including at tumor progression/relapse. Selection required adequate fresh-frozen tumor tissue plus more than two years' survival data. This CDR3 region has 13 residues. Germline assignment: CDR1 SNHLY and CDR2 FYNNEI. Concerning this clone itself: Its antigen is currently unknown. Sequence at one end of the junction differs from germline and may be a read error. The same CDR3 can be traced to other DNA sequences in this sample.

This TCR derives from a human donor with glioblastoma. The source material was blood, sampled after dendritic cell vaccination. The chain recombines TRBV2 with TRBJ1-6; no clear D gene. CDR3 nucleotides: TGTGCCAGCACAGAGGGAGCTAATTCCCCCCTCCACTTT. This encodes CASTEGANSPLHF.